The 3 T cell receptor beta chains in this list originate from one sample, sequenced in a study of CD8 T cells in ankylosing spondylitis. Each CDR3 protein gets one entry after TCRdb re-called the 5' RACE reads with MiXCR. The table shows some 140,000 distinct CDR3 sequences, with roughly 8.8% occurring only once. The sample was synovial fluid, either unsorted or a sorted T cell fraction (not recorded which). The source of these receptors is a male donor with ankylosing spondylitis.

This clonotype was observed many times. The CDR3 region is CASSVTGVPEAFF. The CDR3 DNA reads TGCGCCAGCAGCGTTACAGGGGTCCCTGAAGCTTTCTTT. The chain links TRBV5-1 to TRBJ1-1; the match to TRBD1 covers 7 bases. CDR1 SGHRS and CDR2 YFSETQ come from the germline V gene. V was clipped by 4 bases and J by 6 bases; unmatched bases: 6. The CDR3 sequence is 13 residues long.

In its sample, this clonotype was seen a few times. The chain uses TRBV3-1 and TRBJ1-2; D perhaps matches TRBD1 (5 bases). Germline loops: CDR1 LGHDT, CDR2 YNNKEL (reference sequence). V was clipped by 4 bases and J by 8 bases, with 20 bases between them. The CDR3 contains 15 residues. CDR3 amino acids: CASSRSTALGGGYTF. DNA for the CDR3: TGTGCCAGCAGCCGATCGACGGCCCTGGGGGGGGGCTACACCTTC.

The table lists this clonotype with a few counts. The CDR3 DNA reads as TGCGCCAGCATGAAGCGGGAGTCTGGTGAGCAGTACTTC. This encodes CASMKRESGEQYF. V usage is TRBV5-1 and J usage is TRBJ2-7; 8 nucleotides match TRBD2. Germline V lookup: CDR1 SGHRS, CDR2 YFSETQ. This CDR3 has 13 amino acids. Trimming cost V 6 bases and J 7 bases; bases outside gene matches: 9.